Each of the 27 T cell receptor beta chains below was sequenced from the same sample in a study of blood T cell repertoires in COVID-19. Sequencing was performed with immunoSEQ multiplex PCR; in TCRdb, only in-frame clones are kept and a portion is missing. The sample consists of over 120,000 clones, approximately 84% of them appearing once. The sequenced sample consisted of peripheral blood. All receptors derive from a woman in her fifties or sixties with acute or convalescent COVID-19.

This sequence joins TRBV12-5 and TRBJ2-7; TRBD2 matches 8 bases. V dropped 4 bases and J dropped 5; count of bases not matched to a gene: 16. Germline CDR1 and CDR2: LGHNT and FRNRAP. The CDR3 is made up of 17 amino acids. CDR3 region: CASGSSRDWTSHHEQYF. The CDR3 coding sequence is TGTGCTAGTGGTTCGTCCCGCGATTGGACTAGCCATCACGAGCAGTACTTC.

The CDR3 here is CASSQTGSKQYF. In nucleotides, the CDR3 is TGTGCCAGCAGCCAGACGGGGTCGAAGCAGTACTTC. The genes are TRBV2 and TRBJ2-7; tentative D call: TRBD2 (5 bases). Looked up from germline, CDR1 is SNHLY and CDR2 is FYNNEI. The CDR3 has 12 amino acids. Trimming stripped 6 bases from V and 8 bases from J, with 14 bases between. The full variable domain, in which reference TRBV2 and TRBJ2-7 provide the parts outside the CDR3, is EPEVTQTPSHQVTQMGQEVILRCVPISNHLYFYWYRQILGQKVEFLVSFYNNEISEKSEIFDDQFSVERPDGSNFTLKIRSTKLEDSAMYFCASSQTGSKQYFGPGTRLTVT.

As regards this clone: At one end, the junction sequence differs from germline, possibly due to a read error. The chain is built from TRBV28 and TRBJ1-3, with D possibly being TRBD1 (5 bases). This CDR3 has 11 residues. Germline V gene data show CDR1 as MDHEN and CDR2 as SYDVKM. Here the CDR3 DNA reads TGTGCCAGCGTGACGACAGAACTTAGGCCCTTT. Its protein is CASVTTELRPF.

CDR3 DNA sequence: TGTGCCATCAGCGGTACAGGGGCAGAGAATCCCTACGAGCAGTACTTC. It is translated as CAISGTGAENPYEQYF. The rearrangement joins TRBV10-3 to TRBJ2-7; TRBD1 agrees at 7 bases. Germline CDR1 is ENHRY and CDR2 is SYGVKD. The CDR3 is made up of 16 amino acids. After removal of 6 bases from V and 2 bases from J, the junction contained 13 bases not matched to a gene.

For the CDR3, the DNA is TGTGCCAGCACACAGGGGTCTTTCTTT. It yields the protein CASTQGSFF. V is TRBV12-3 or TRBV12-4 and J is TRBJ1-1, with 7 bases lining up with TRBD1. This CDR3 comprises 9 residues. Unmatched junction bases numbered 2, after V lost 7 bases and J lost 12 bases.

J is TRBJ1-6 and V is TRBV10-1; the D gene is possibly TRBD1 (6 bases). Germline CDR1 WNHNN, CDR2 SYGVQD (reference sequence). The CDR3 extends over 15 amino acids. The V end was cut by 9 bases, the J end by 9 bases, with 21 bases between. CDR3: CARVNWDKTPSPLHF. The CDR3 DNA sequence: TGCGCCAGGGTAAACTGGGACAAGACTCCTTCACCCCTCCACTTT.

This clone was counted only a few times. The chain has TRBV2 and TRBJ2-1, with D perhaps TRBD2 (6 bases). Per germline, CDR1 SNHLY and CDR2 FYNNEI. With 6 bases removed from V and 0 bases from J, the gap between germline ends came to 18 bases. The CDR3 runs to 17 residues. The CDR3, as DNA: TGTGCCAGCAGCCGGGGGAGGAACCCAAGCTCCTACAATGAGCAGTTCTTC. Translation gives CASSRGRNPSSYNEQFF.

This clone was seen only a few times. The chain links TRBV28 to TRBJ1-2; D is undetermined. The V end was cut by 5 bases, the J end by 4 bases, with 11 bases between. The CDR3 contains 13 residues. Germline V CDR1 and CDR2: MDHEN, SYDVKM. Here the CDR3 reads CASSPLSTYGYTF. The CDR3 coding sequence is TGTGCCAGCAGTCCTCTTTCTACCTATGGCTACACCTTC.

This clone turned up a few times. The gene calls are TRBV28 and TRBJ2-7; 9 bases align to TRBD2. Germline values: CDR1 MDHEN, CDR2 SYDVKM. The V segment lost 6 bases and the J segment 6 bases; nucleotides outside the gene matches: 12. CDR3 length equals 15 residues. The CDR3 coding sequence is TGTGCCAGCAGACCCCCGGGGTTAGCGGGAGCCGAGCAGTACTTC. It encodes CASRPPGLAGAEQYF.

The genes are TRBV10-3 and TRBJ1-1, with D possibly TRBD1 on 6 matching bases. The length of the CDR3 is 13 residues. Germline CDR1 is ENHRY and CDR2 is SYGVKD. Trimming removed 4 bases at V and 1 base at J, with 7 bases between. The CDR3 nucleotides read TGTGCCATCAGTGCAGGGGAGAACACTGAAGCTTTCTTT. Its translation is CAISAGENTEAFF.

The rearrangement uses TRBV12-3 or TRBV12-4 and TRBJ2-7; TRBD1 matches at 8 bases. The length of the CDR3 is 12 residues. The V segment lost 6 bases and the J segment 7 bases; nucleotides outside the gene matches: 5. The CDR3 bases are TGTGCCAGCAGCCTCAGGGGGCATGAGCAGTACTTC. Its translation: CASSLRGHEQYF.

The chain is built from TRBV15 and TRBJ1-5; 7 bases map to TRBD1. The V segment lost 0 bases and the J segment 0 bases; nucleotides outside the gene matches: 8. CDR3 length: 18 amino acids. Germline lookup yields CDR1 LNHNV and CDR2 YYDKDF (reference sequence). CDR3 DNA sequence: TGTGCCACCAGCAGAGATCAGAGGACAGGCTATAGCAATCAGCCCCAGCATTTT. Its protein product is CATSRDQRTGYSNQPQHF.

V is TRBV11-2 and J is TRBJ1-1; D remains unclear. The CDR3 consists of 16 residues. CDR1 SGHAT and CDR2 FQNNGV come from the germline V gene. The V end was cut by 1 base, the J end by 0 bases, with 12 bases between. The CDR3 coding sequence is TGTGCCAGCAGCTTAGGTATGCGGAGTATGAACACTGAAGCTTTCTTT. Its protein product is CASSLGMRSMNTEAFF.

The rearrangement links TRBV21-1 to TRBJ2-4; no DNA check was done on the table's D call, TRBD2. TRBV21-1 is classified as a pseudogene. This CDR3 is built from 23 residues. DNA for the CDR3: TGTGCCAGCAGCAAACGGGATGGCAGGGTGAAGATCGGGGGGGTAAGGGGCAAAAACATTCAGTACTTC. Translated: CASSKRDGRVKIGGVRGKNIQYF.

The chain has TRBV25-1 and TRBJ2-1; maybe TRBD2 (6 bases). V lost 3 bases and J lost 9, with 24 bases in between. The CDR3 spans 17 residues. Germline V CDR1 and CDR2: MGHDK, SYGVNS. CDR3 in amino acids: CASSDTDKGRMGGEQFF. DNA of the CDR3: TGTGCCAGCAGTGACACCGACAAGGGGCGCATGGGGGGTGAGCAGTTCTTC. Based on the CDR3 plus reference TRBV25-1 and TRBJ2-1, the full variable domain is EADIYQTPRYLVIGTGKKITLECSQTMGHDKMYWYQQDPGMELHLIHYSYGVNSTEKGDLSSESTVSRIRTEHFPLTLESARPSHTSQYLCASSDTDKGRMGGEQFFGPGTRLTVL.

This clone showed up just a few times. V and J are TRBV7-8 and TRBJ2-1, with 8 positions matching TRBD2. With 1 base clipped from V and 5 bases from J, the junction kept 7 bases outside the gene matches. This CDR3 has 16 residues. From germline, CDR1 is SGHVS and CDR2 FQNEAQ. This chain's CDR3 is CASSLGGSGRHNEQFF. For the CDR3, the DNA is TGTGCCAGCAGCTTAGGGGGCAGCGGGAGACACAATGAGCAGTTCTTC. Based on the CDR3 plus reference TRBV7-8 and TRBJ2-1, the full variable domain is GAGVSQSPRYKVAKRGQDVALRCDPISGHVSLFWYQQALGQGPEFLTYFQNEAQLDKSGLPSDRFFAERPEGSVSTLKIQRTQQEDSAVYLCASSLGGSGRHNEQFFGPGTRLTVL.

This sequence joins TRBV3-1 (or the pseudogene TRBV3-2) and TRBJ2-1; a weak D match, TRBD1 (5 bases). V lost 0 bases to trimming and J lost 8 bases, with 17 bases between them. The CDR3 runs to 16 residues. The germline CDR1 and CDR2 sequences are LGHDT and YNNKEL (reference sequence). The CDR3 DNA is TGTGCCAGCAGCCAAGATGGGTTAGCATGGGGCGATGAGCAGTTCTTC. Encoded protein: CASSQDGLAWGDEQFF.

This clone has more than one count but fewer than ten. The chain joins TRBV5-1 to TRBJ1-4; 9 bases line up with TRBD1. The V gene's germline CDR1 is SGHRS and CDR2 YFSETQ. After removal of 5 bases from V and 8 bases from J, the junction contained 10 bases not matched to a gene. The CDR3 contains 15 residues. The CDR3 bases are TGCGCCAGCAGTCCGACCGGGACAGGGCGCGAAAAACTGTTTTTT. This encodes CASSPTGTGREKLFF.

The chain's CDR3 is CASSPATGGSYEQYF. DNA for the CDR3: TGTGCCAGCAGTCCCGCAACAGGGGGTTCCTACGAGCAGTACTTC. The chain uses TRBV7-8 and TRBJ2-7; 8 bases match TRBD1. V shed 6 bases and J 1 base; nucleotides not matched to a gene: 8. The CDR3 sequence is 15 residues long. Germline V lookup: CDR1 SGHVS, CDR2 FQNEAQ.

This clone has only a few counts. The chain is built from TRBV2 and TRBJ1-5; D is unclear. V lost 10 bases and J 4 bases, leaving 14 bases between the germline ends. The CDR3 totals 13 residues. Germline CDR1 SNHLY, CDR2 FYNNEI. CDR3 residues: CATSGEANQPQHF. The DNA for the CDR3 is TGTGCCACCAGCGGGGAGGCGAATCAGCCCCAGCATTTT.

This clone has a single count. CDR3 bases: TGCGCCAGCAGCCCTCGACAGGGCTCCTATAATTCACCCCTCCACTTT. Translation gives CASSPRQGSYNSPLHF. J is TRBJ1-6 and V is TRBV4-1, with 7 bases matching TRBD1. This CDR3 spans 16 amino acids. V lost 4 bases and J lost 0; bases outside the gene matches: 3. Germline loops: CDR1 MGHRA, CDR2 YSYEKL.

This chain uses TRBV7-9 with TRBJ2-5, with 11 bases identical to TRBD2. There are 15 residues in the CDR3. J was trimmed by 3 bases and V by 5 bases; bases with no gene match: 5. Looked up from germline, CDR1 is SEHNR and CDR2 is FQNEAQ (reference sequence). CDR3 sequence reads: CASSLPTSGKETQYF. The CDR3 DNA follows: TGTGCCAGCAGCCTTCCGACTAGCGGGAAAGAGACCCAGTACTTC.

This sequence joins TRBV18 and TRBJ2-1, with TRBD2 as a possible D gene (5 bases). This CDR3 has 15 residues. Germline CDR1 is KGHSH and CDR2 is LQKENI. With 1 base removed from V and 4 bases from J, the gap between germline ends came to 11 bases. The chain's CDR3 is CASSPQGLGYNEQFF. The DNA of the CDR3 is TGTGCCAGCTCACCACAAGGACTGGGGTACAATGAGCAGTTCTTC.

The gene calls are TRBV30 and TRBJ2-7, with D tentatively TRBD1 (6 bases). The CDR3 totals 15 residues. Trimming removed 0 bases from V and 6 bases from J, with 18 bases in between. Germline values: CDR1 GTSNPN, CDR2 SVGIG (reference sequence). The CDR3 coding sequence is TGTGCCTGGAGTGTACCCCTCGGCAGGGGATCCGAGCAGTACTTC. Its translation: CAWSVPLGRGSEQYF.

The chain combines TRBV10-2 with TRBJ2-2, with D perhaps matching TRBD2 (6 bases). The CDR3 is 14 residues long. Germline loops: CDR1 WSHSY, CDR2 SAAADI. V lost 3 bases and J 7 bases, leaving 12 bases between the germline ends. CDR3 in amino acids: CASSDRDSSGELFF. The DNA for the CDR3 is TGCGCCAGCAGTGACAGGGACTCCAGCGGGGAGCTGTTTTTT.

This chain connects TRBV5-1 to TRBJ1-1; maybe TRBD1 (6 bases). Per the germline V gene, CDR1 is SGHRS and CDR2 is YFSETQ. Trimming left V 0 bases short and J 5 bases short, with 14 bases between. This CDR3 contains 15 residues. The CDR3 DNA reads TGCGCCAGCAGCTTGGAGTCCAGGGGTCAGACTGAAGCTTTCTTT. Translation: CASSLESRGQTEAFF.

The chain recombines TRBV10-3 with TRBJ2-1; D gene ambiguous. CDR1 and CDR2 (germline): ENHRY, SYGVKD. This CDR3 has 12 residues. Trimming left V 4 bases short and J 6 bases short, with 7 bases between. The CDR3 DNA reads TGTGCCATCAGTGGGGCCTCCAATGAGCAGTTCTTC. This sequence encodes CAISGASNEQFF.